Given below is one TCR beta chain in context. The antigen is undetermined. CDR1 is SEHNR and CDR2 is FQNEAQ in the germline V gene (reference sequence). The CDR3 sequence is 16 residues long. The ends were cut back, 1 base at V and 4 bases at J, with 14 bases in the middle. The sample originates from a study of OX40 agonist ivuxolimab in advanced cancers. Overall study: Patients received ivuxolimab, an agonistic anti-OX40 (CD134) antibody. Study-level points and caveats: In a subset of nonresponders, normalized T-cell clonal expansion was also low. Antigens targeted by the expanded peripheral T cells were not determined.

Measured with immunoSEQ multiplex PCR; TCRdb has only the in-frame clones, and not every one. In the table there are roughly 81,000 clones, approximately 93% of which are singletons. Patients who had autoimmune disease history or got systemic immunosuppression were left out. The sequence was obtained from an adult with an advanced solid tumor such as melanoma, head and neck, liver or kidney cancer. The sequencing used CD4+ or CD8+ T cells sorted from blood, collected in a trial of the OX40 agonist ivuxolimab. The chain uses TRBV7-9 and TRBJ2-1; tentative D call: TRBD2 (5 bases). Here the CDR3 DNA reads TGTGCCAGCAGCTTAGGCCCGAGCGGTGAATACAATGAGCAGTTCTTC. Its translation is CASSLGPSGEYNEQFF.